Given below is one T cell receptor beta chain in context. This clone is a singleton in its sample. Its antigen remains unidentified. There are no base qualities to consult, and no much larger clone falls within one base. The donors were healthy, HIV-negative adults with no recently reported acute infections or vaccinations. Every donor was a Caucasian adult living in Nashville, Tennessee, USA. CD4+ T cells were enriched by magnetic negative selection, after which naive cells were positively selected on CD45RA and the negative fraction was taken as the memory subset. After blood collection by leukapheresis, PBMCs were isolated using Ficoll-Histopaque density gradient centrifugation and then cryopreserved in the vapor phase of liquid nitrogen. Analytical flow cytometry was used to check the purity and quantity of every magnetically sorted T cell population. Genomic DNA was isolated from each sorted fraction and quantified by UV absorbance on a Nanodrop 2000c.

The data were obtained in a study of shared clonotypes between healthy human individuals (dated by TCRdb to the early 2020s). With regard to the full study: The cohort included three men and a couple of women between 18 and 49 years of age. For each donor, CD4 naive and CD4 memory were each run on three plates, CD8 naive on two plates, and CD8 memory on one plate. To increase sequencing depth and limit assay-specific biases, different laboratories used diverse techniques to prepare libraries and sequence TCR repertoires. The study deeply sequenced blood TCR repertoires of several healthy adults to estimate repertoire size and the extent of clonotype sharing between individuals. Leukapheresis yielded between about 0.94 and 9 billion PBMCs per donor. What the study reported, not specific to this receptor: Compared with non-shared clonotypes, clonotypes shared by all four sorted-subset donors had higher generation probabilities. The small number of donors limited the genetic and exposure-history diversity represented. Pairwise subsampling led to the expectation that sequencing depth would affect the degree of clonotype sharing among donors. Across a few donors, around 5% of naive CD4, more than 3% of naive CD8, 2% to 2.5% of memory CD4, and approximately 0.4% of memory CD8 clonotypes were shared. Sampling was restricted to blood, and TCR repertoires in tissues likely differ from the TCR repertoires found in blood. Even with the large sequencing depth, rarefaction of the sorted-subset datasets indicated that sequencing was incomplete. Estimated clonotype richness was generally larger for naive than for memory subsets.

Using the deep immunoSEQ assay, TCR CDR3 regions were amplified from genomic DNA by multiplex PCR. Extracted genomic DNA from each cell subset was distributed evenly across all wells of several immunoSEQ 96-well plates, and each plate was treated as a replicate. For sorted subsets, each replicate PCR was loaded with roughly 190 ng genomic DNA, equivalent to roughly 30,000 T cell genomes. Purified libraries were quantified with a Qubit 3.0 fluorometer, sized on a Bioanalyzer 2100, and re-quantified with the KAPA Library Quantification kit. A separate single-read 150-cycle Illumina NextSeq 550 flow cell was used to sequence each immunoSEQ 96-well plate. In the source study's methods: Because the immunoSEQ output held only junctional sequences and lacked quality scores, the filtering could not match the filtering applied to full-length reads. To assign V/J genes and CDR3, sequences were annotated using PyIR, a Python wrapper for IgBLAST v1.9, with IMGT germline references. Reads with weak V/J assignments (E-value above 1e-6), missing CDR3, stop codons, out-of-frame junctions, or ambiguous translated residues were removed. V3J clonotypes were defined by identical inferred V gene, J gene, and CDR3 amino acid sequence. To compute the percentage overlap between repertoires, the number of shared unique clonotypes was divided by the size of the smaller repertoire. Three approaches were used to assess repertoire richness: RTK rarefaction, the Chao1 estimator, and Recon v2.1 estimates of unobserved clonotypes. OLGA was used to compute generation probabilities for all TCRbeta clonotypes that the gDNA method yielded from four donors. What TCRdb holds here is the immuneACCESS table cut down to in-frame rearrangements. Part of the clones is not present; checked against another copy, under half of the missing clones reflect an unresolved V gene, and the others are unexplained. V, J and clone size derive from that table, while D and trimming were established from the DNA sequence. For this sample there are a few million clones; about 92% appear just once. The ten biggest clones cover over 0.12% of the sample.

The CDR3 measures 12 amino acids from cysteine to phenylalanine. Kept here is only the CDR3 DNA, which spans 36 bases and is read in frame from base 1. V was cut back by 3 bases and J by 8 bases, leaving a gap of 10 bases between them. CDR1 and CDR2 were assigned from the germline V gene as SNHLY and FYNNEI. This clonotype was obtained from a man in his late teens or twenties in good health. Material: naive CD4+ T cells sorted from blood. Interpreted using the paper, the cell subset or site label stands for: CD45RA+ positively selected. The sequence joins TRBV2 to TRBJ1-2, and perhaps TRBD1 as D gene, on 5 matching bases. In nucleotides, the sequence is TGTGCCAGCAGTGATCGGGGGTGGGGCTACACCTTC. It encodes CASSDRGWGYTF.